This T cell receptor (beta chain) is drawn from a study of T cell clonotyping in hematopoietic cell transplantation. Germline V gives CDR1 SNHLY, CDR2 FYNNEI. V lost 5 bases and J lost 0, with 8 bases in between. The CDR3 covers 14 residues. This clone showed up just a few times. Sequenced by immunoSEQ multiplex PCR; TCRdb stores in-frame clones only, minus some. The table includes approximately 7,400 clones, 88% detected once. The time point here: recipient sample about 28 days before transplant, after cytoreduction. This material consisted of peripheral blood mononuclear cells, taken before stem cell transplant. This chain links TRBV2 with TRBJ1-5; perhaps TRBD1 as D (5 bases). The source of this sequence is a man in his sixties with acute myeloid leukemia. Some clones in this sample may be carry-over from other donors' samples. CDR3 nucleotide sequence: TGTGCCAGCAGTCGGGACCGTAGCAATCAGCCCCAGCATTTT. It translates to CASSRDRSNQPQHF.